What follows describes a single T cell receptor (beta chain). Its antigen remains unknown. The data are from a study of CD8 T cells in ankylosing spondylitis. By quantitative 5'-RACE with molecular barcodes, the TCR beta libraries were made. TCRdb reprocessed the 5' RACE reads with MiXCR, giving one entry per CDR3 protein. Of 130,000 or so distinct CDR3 sequences in the sample, around 7% were seen once. Notes on the study in general: Disease-linked clones reportedly showed significant enrichment in matched ankylosing spondylitis synovial fluid.

The receptor's source is a male donor with ankylosing spondylitis or in good health (not recorded which). Sequenced material: blood, either unsorted or a sorted T cell fraction (not recorded which).

CDR3 protein: CASSLLQSGDSPLHF. CDR3 nucleotides: TGTGCCAGCAGCTTACTACAGTCTGGGGATTCACCCCTCCACTTT. The chain uses TRBV7-8 and TRBJ1-6; unclear D gene. The CDR3 contains 15 residues. Looked up from germline, CDR1 is SGHVS and CDR2 is FQNEAQ. V gave up 2 bases and J gave up 8 bases, with 13 bases separating them.